Sequencing of this T cell receptor beta chain was carried out in a study of shared clonotypes between healthy human individuals (TCRdb year 2020). For the wider study: The cohort included three men and a couple of women between 18 and 49 years of age. For each donor, CD4 naive and CD4 memory were each given three plates, CD8 naive was given two plates, and CD8 memory was given one plate. To estimate repertoire size and how much clonotype sharing occurs between individuals, the study deeply sequenced the blood TCR repertoires of about 5 healthy adults. To increase sequencing depth and limit assay-specific biases, TCR repertoire library preparation and sequencing were carried out by different laboratories using diverse techniques. Leukapheresis yielded between about 0.94 and 9 billion PBMCs per donor.

V loses 4 bases of germline sequence and J loses 4 bases, and the interval between the two ends is 16 bases. Reading the germline V gene gives CDR1 LGHNA and CDR2 YNFKEQ. The CDR3, from cysteine to phenylalanine, totals 15 residues. Solely the CDR3 DNA is kept, with 45 bases framed from the first base. What the study reported, not specific to this receptor: Larger estimated clonotype richness was generally found for naive subsets than for memory subsets. Pairwise subsampling indicated that sequencing depth was expected to affect the degree of clonotype sharing among donors. Even with the large sequencing depth, rarefaction of the sorted-subset datasets indicated that sequencing was incomplete. Because the study included a small number of donors, the genetic and exposure-history diversity represented was limited. Sampling was limited to blood, and TCR repertoires in tissue likely differ from TCR repertoires in blood. Compared with non-shared clonotypes, clonotypes shared by all four sorted-subset donors had higher generation probabilities. Approximately 5% of naive CD4, 3.5% of naive CD8, 2.3% of memory CD4, and 0.4% of memory CD8 clonotypes were shared across a few donors.

The donors were healthy, HIV-negative adults who had no recently reported acute infections or vaccinations. Every donor was a Caucasian adult residing in Nashville, Tennessee, USA. CD4+ T cells were enriched by magnetic negative selection, after which naive cells were positively selected on CD45RA and the negative fraction was taken as the memory subset. Blood was obtained by leukapheresis, after which PBMCs were separated by Ficoll-Histopaque density gradient centrifugation and cryopreserved in liquid nitrogen vapor phase. Analytical flow cytometry was used to check the purity and quantity of each magnetically sorted T cell population. Each sorted fraction had its genomic DNA isolated and then quantified by UV absorbance on a Nanodrop 2000c. On this clone itself: No antigen is known for it. Base quality data are lacking; no much larger clone is found one base away.

Using the deep immunoSEQ assay, TCR CDR3 regions were amplified from genomic DNA by multiplex PCR. Extracted genomic DNA from each cell subset was distributed evenly across all wells of several immunoSEQ 96-well plates, and each plate was treated as a replicate. For sorted subsets, roughly 200 ng of genomic DNA, equivalent to tens of thousands of T cell genomes, went into each replicate PCR. Purified libraries were measured with a Qubit 3.0 fluorometer, size-checked on a Bioanalyzer 2100, and measured again with the KAPA Library Quantification kit. Every immunoSEQ 96-well plate was sequenced on a dedicated single-read 150-cycle Illumina NextSeq 550 flow cell. The paper's processing steps were these. The immunoSEQ output contained only junctional sequences without quality scores, so filtering could not match that applied to full-length reads. To assign V/J genes and CDR3, sequences were annotated against IMGT germline references using PyIR, a Python wrapper for IgBLAST v1.9. Reads were filtered out if the reads had weak V/J assignments (E-value above 1e-6), no CDR3, stop codons, out-of-frame junctions, or ambiguous translated residues. A V3J clonotype was defined by an identical inferred V gene, J gene, and CDR3 amino acid sequence. The percentage overlap between two repertoires was calculated by dividing the number of shared unique clonotypes by the size of the smaller repertoire. RTK rarefaction, the Chao1 estimator, and Recon v2.1 estimates of unobserved clonotypes were used to assess repertoire richness. For all TCRbeta clonotypes obtained by the gDNA method from several donors, generation probabilities were computed with OLGA. Held by TCRdb, this immuneACCESS table contains in-frame sequences only and omits some clones. Under half of the omission traces to an unresolved V gene where checked; the cause of the rest is unknown. V and J calls plus clone size are reproduced from that table; the DNA served to infer D and trimming. The table for this sample lists 900,000 to 1,200,000 clones; about 80% of them were counted only once. The ten largest account for around 0.6% of the sample.

This TCR was sampled from a man aged 18 to 30 in good health. Some clones in this sample may be carry-over from other donors' samples. Sequencing was carried out using memory CD4+ T cells from PBMCs. Read against the paper, the sample's cell subset or site label means: CD45RA-negative fraction. Rearrangement joined TRBV4-2 to TRBJ1-1; 6 matching bases give a weak D call of TRBD1. This receptor has the CDR3 CASSLVGGVGTEAFF. The bases read TGTGCCAGCAGCCTAGTGGGGGGCGTAGGCACTGAAGCTTTCTTT.